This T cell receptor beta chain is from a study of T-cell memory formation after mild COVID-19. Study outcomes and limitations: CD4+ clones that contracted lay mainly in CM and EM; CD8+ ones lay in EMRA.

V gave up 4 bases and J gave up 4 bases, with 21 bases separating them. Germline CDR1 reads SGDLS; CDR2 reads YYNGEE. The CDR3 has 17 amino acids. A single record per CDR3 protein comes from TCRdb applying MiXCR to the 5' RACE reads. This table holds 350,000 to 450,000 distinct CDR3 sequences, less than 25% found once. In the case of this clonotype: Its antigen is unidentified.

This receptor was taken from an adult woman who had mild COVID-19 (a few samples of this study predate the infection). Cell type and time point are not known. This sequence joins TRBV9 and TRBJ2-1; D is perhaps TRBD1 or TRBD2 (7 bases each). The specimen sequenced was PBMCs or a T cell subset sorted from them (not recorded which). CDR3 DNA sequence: TGTGCCAGCAGCATGTCAGGGGGGGTTGGTTTGTACAATGAGCAGTTCTTC. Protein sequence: CASSMSGGVGLYNEQFF.